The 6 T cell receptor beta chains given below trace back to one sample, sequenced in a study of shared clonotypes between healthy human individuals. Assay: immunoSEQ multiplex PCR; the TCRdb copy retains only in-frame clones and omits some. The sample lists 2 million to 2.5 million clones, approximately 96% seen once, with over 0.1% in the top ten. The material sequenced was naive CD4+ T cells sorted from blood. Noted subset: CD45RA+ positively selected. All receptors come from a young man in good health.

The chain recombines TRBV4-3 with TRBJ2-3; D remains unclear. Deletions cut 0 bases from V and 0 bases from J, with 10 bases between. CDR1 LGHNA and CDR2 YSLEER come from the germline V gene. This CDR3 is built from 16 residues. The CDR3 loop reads CASSQDLGGSTDTQYF. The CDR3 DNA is TGCGCCAGCAGCCAAGATTTGGGCGGCAGCACAGATACGCAGTATTTT.

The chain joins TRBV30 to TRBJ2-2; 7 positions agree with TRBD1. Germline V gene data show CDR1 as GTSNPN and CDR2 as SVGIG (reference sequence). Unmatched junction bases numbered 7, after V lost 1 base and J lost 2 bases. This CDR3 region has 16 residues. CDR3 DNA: TGTGCCTGGAGTGGAGGGAACAGGGGAAACACCGGGGAGCTGTTTTTT. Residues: CAWSGGNRGNTGELFF.

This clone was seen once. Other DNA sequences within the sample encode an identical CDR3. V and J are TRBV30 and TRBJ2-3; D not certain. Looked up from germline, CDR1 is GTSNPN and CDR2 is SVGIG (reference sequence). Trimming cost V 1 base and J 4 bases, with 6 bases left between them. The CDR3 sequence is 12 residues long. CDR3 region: CAWSGTSDTQYF. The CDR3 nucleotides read TGTGCCTGGAGTGGGACCTCAGATACGCAGTATTTT.

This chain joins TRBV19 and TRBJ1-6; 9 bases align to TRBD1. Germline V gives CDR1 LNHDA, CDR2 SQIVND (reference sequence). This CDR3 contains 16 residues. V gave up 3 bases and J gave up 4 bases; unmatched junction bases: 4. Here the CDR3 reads CASSMGQGEYNSPLHF. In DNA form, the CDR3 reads TGTGCCAGTAGTATGGGACAGGGCGAGTATAATTCACCCCTCCACTTT. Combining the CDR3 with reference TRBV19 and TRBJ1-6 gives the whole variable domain DGGITQSPKYLFRKEGQNVTLSCEQNLNHDAMYWYRQDPGQGLRLIYYSQIVNDFQKGDIAEGYSVSREKKESFPLTVTSAQKNPTAFYLCASSMGQGEYNSPLHFGNGTRLTVT.

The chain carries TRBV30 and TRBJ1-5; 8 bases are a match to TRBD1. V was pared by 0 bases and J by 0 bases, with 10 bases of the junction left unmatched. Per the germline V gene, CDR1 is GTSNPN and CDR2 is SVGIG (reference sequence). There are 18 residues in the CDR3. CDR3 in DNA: TGTGCCTGGAGTGTTCAGGTGACAGGGGTTAATAGCAATCAGCCCCAGCATTTT. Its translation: CAWSVQVTGVNSNQPQHF.

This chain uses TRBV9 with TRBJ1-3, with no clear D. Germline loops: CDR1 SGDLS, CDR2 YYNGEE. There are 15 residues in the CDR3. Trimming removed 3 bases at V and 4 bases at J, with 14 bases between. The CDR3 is CASSGAPGRGNTIYF. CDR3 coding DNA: TGTGCCAGCAGCGGAGCCCCGGGGAGGGGAAACACCATATATTTT.